Following are 10 T cell receptor beta chains from one sample sequenced in a study of T cells in Graves' hyperthyroidism and ophthalmopathy. The TCR beta CDR3 regions underwent amplification using RNA transcripts as the source. The study used the HTBI primer set for a first-round RT-PCR of the TCR CDR3. TCRdb redid the calling of the multiplex PCR reads with MiXCR, one entry per CDR3 protein. This table has 400,000 to 500,000 distinct CDR3 sequences, around 14% appearing once. Material: blood. The origin of the receptors is a woman in her late teens or twenties with Graves' hyperthyroidism.

This clonotype was seen many times. The genes are TRBV5-1 and TRBJ2-5, with TRBD2 matching 9 bases. Germline assignment: CDR1 SGHRS and CDR2 YFSETQ. The CDR3 has 15 amino acids. Unmatched junction bases numbered 7, after V lost 6 bases and J lost 1 base. CDR3 region: CASTSPTSGQETQYF. The CDR3 region has the DNA TGCGCCAGCACCAGTCCGACTAGCGGCCAAGAGACCCAGTACTTC. Looking up the rest from reference TRBV5-1 and TRBJ2-5 gives the full variable domain: KAGVTQTPRYLIKTRGQQVTLSCSPISGHRSVSWYQQTPGQGLQFLFEYFSETQRNKGNFPGRFSGRQFSNSRSEMNVSTLELGDSALYLCASTSPTSGQETQYFGPGTRLLVL.

The rearrangement links TRBV10-3 to TRBJ2-2; TRBD1 matches 11 bases. V gave up 5 bases and J gave up 4 bases; unmatched junction bases: 3. The length of the CDR3 is 15 residues. The germline gives CDR1 ENHRY, CDR2 SYGVKD. The CDR3 is CAISFGTGGTGELFF. CDR3 nucleotide sequence: TGTGCCATCAGTTTTGGGACAGGGGGCACCGGGGAGCTGTTTTTT.

This clonotype has more than one count but fewer than ten. This could be a read error, since a much larger clone is one nucleotide away. The chain carries TRBV2 and TRBJ1-5; D call uncertain. This CDR3 has 12 amino acids. CDR1 is SNHLY, CDR2 FYNNEI, per germline. CDR3 nucleotide sequence: TGTGTCAGCAGTGGAGGAGGTCAGCCCCAGCATTTT. The encoded protein is CVSSGGGQPQHF.

The sample holds many counts of this clonotype. The J gene is TRBJ2-1, the V gene TRBV5-1, with D perhaps TRBD1 or TRBD2 (6 bases each). Trimming removed 0 bases from V and 7 bases from J, with 14 bases in between. This CDR3 is built from 15 residues. Germline CDR1 SGHRS, CDR2 YFSETQ. The CDR3 nucleotides are TGCGCCAGCAGCTTGGAAGGGGGGCGGTGGAATGAGCAGTTCTTC. It translates to CASSLEGGRWNEQFF.

This sequence joins TRBV5-1 and TRBJ2-7; possibly TRBD1 for D (5 bases). V lost 3 bases, J lost 4 bases, and 11 bases lay in between. The germline V gene has CDR1 SGHRS and CDR2 YFSETQ. The length of the CDR3 is 13 residues. For the CDR3, the DNA is TGCGCCAGCAGCTCAGGGATCGGGTACGAGCAGTACGTC. This codes for CASSSGIGYEQYV.

This clonotype was seen at least ten times. This chain links TRBV10-2 with TRBJ2-5; 11 bases align to TRBD2. The length of the CDR3 is 14 residues. CDR1 is WSHSY and CDR2 is SAAADI in the germline V gene. The trim removed 5 bases at V and 5 bases at J, leaving 4 bases unmatched. CDR3 nucleotide sequence: TGCGCCAGCAGTTTAGCGGGAGGGTCGGAGACCCAGTACTTC. Protein: CASSLAGGSETQYF.

The chain combines TRBV6-1 with TRBJ2-7; 9 bases line up with TRBD2. Germline V gene lookup returns CDR1 MNHNS and CDR2 SASEGT. V lost 2 bases and J lost 5; bases outside the gene matches: 13. CDR3 length equals 17 residues. The CDR3 nucleotides read TGTGCCAGCAGTGAACCCCCCGGGTGGCTAGCGGGACACGAGCAGTACTTC. Its translation is CASSEPPGWLAGHEQYF.

The sample holds many counts of this clonotype. The chain combines TRBV20-1 with TRBJ2-5; 11 nucleotides align to TRBD2. CDR1 and CDR2 from the germline V gene are DFQATT and SNEGSKA (reference sequence). The CDR3 runs to 13 residues. Trimming removed 3 bases from V and 4 bases from J; junction bases left unmatched: 1. As DNA, the CDR3 is TGCAGTGCTAGGACTAGCGGGATAGAGACCCAGTACTTC. This translates into CSARTSGIETQYF.

This clonotype was observed many times. The rearrangement uses TRBV14 and TRBJ1-1; a weak D match, TRBD1 (5 bases). This CDR3 is built from 13 residues. CDR1 is SGHDN, CDR2 FVKESK, per germline. Deletions cut 4 bases from V and 0 bases from J, with 6 bases between. The CDR3 loop is CASSRQMNTEAFF. Here the CDR3 DNA reads TGTGCCAGCAGCCGACAGATGAACACTGAAGCTTTCTTT.

This rearrangement joins TRBV7-2 to TRBJ1-5, with a tentative D call TRBD1 (6 bases). Germline-derived CDR1 and CDR2 are SGHTA and FQGNSA. Trimming shortened V by 8 bases and J by 0 bases, and 11 bases separated the two germline ends. This CDR3 is 14 amino acids long. The CDR3, as DNA: TGTGCCAGCGGGGGGGCGAATAGCAATCAGCCCCAGCATTTT. Its protein is CASGGANSNQPQHF.